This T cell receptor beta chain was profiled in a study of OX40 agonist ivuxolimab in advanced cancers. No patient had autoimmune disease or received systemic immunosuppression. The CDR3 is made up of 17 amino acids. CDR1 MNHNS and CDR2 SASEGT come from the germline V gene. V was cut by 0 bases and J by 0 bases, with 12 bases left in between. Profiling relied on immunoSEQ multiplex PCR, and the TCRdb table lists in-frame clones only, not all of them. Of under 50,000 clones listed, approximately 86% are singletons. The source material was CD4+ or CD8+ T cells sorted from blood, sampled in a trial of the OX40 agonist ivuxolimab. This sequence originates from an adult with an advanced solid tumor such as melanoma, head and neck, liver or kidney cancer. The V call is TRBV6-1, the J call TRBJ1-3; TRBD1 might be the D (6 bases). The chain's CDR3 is CASSEAHGTTSGNTIYF. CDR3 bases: TGTGCCAGCAGTGAAGCGCACGGGACAACCTCTGGAAACACCATATATTTT.